This entry features one TCR beta chain sequence. The sample belongs to a study of blood T cell repertoires in COVID-19. V shed 2 bases, J shed 6 bases, and the junction held 3 bases outside the gene matches. The CDR3 length is 13 residues. The germline V gene encodes CDR1 KGHDR and CDR2 SFDVKD. Clones were read by immunoSEQ multiplex PCR, and TCRdb kept only the in-frame ones, dropping some. This table holds some 300,000 clones, roughly nine tenths found once. The source material was PBMCs or T cells enriched from blood (not recorded which). The genes are TRBV24-1 and TRBJ2-7; 7 bases line up with TRBD1. This sequence was found in a woman in her 30s who had been exposed to COVID-19. The CDR3 region has the DNA TGTGCCACCAGTGATTGGACAGGCAGCGAGCAGTACTTC. Amino acids: CATSDWTGSEQYF.